This TCR beta chain derives from a study of blood T cell repertoires in COVID-19. The wider study: Samples representing acute and convalescent COVID-19 were sourced from the United States, Italy and Spain. Sources were T cells, B-cell-depleted T cells, or PBMCs; the material itself was cDNA or gDNA.

Authors' analysis steps: Amplification of reference gene primers was used by the study to estimate nucleated cell counts. The assay was immunoSEQ multiplex PCR, and TCRdb's table has in-frame clones only and misses some. The D gene and trimming were derived from the DNA, and the V and J assignments and clone size from that table. This table holds about 260,000 clones, about nine tenths found once. CDR3 length: 14 amino acids. Germline lookup yields CDR1 MNHEY and CDR2 SVGAGI. V gave up 2 bases and J gave up 12 bases; unmatched junction bases: 6. This clonotype was obtained from a man between 40 and 49 years old who had recovered from COVID-19. Sequenced material: peripheral blood. The chain joins TRBV6-5 to TRBJ2-1; 11 bases agree with TRBD2. In DNA, the CDR3 is TGTGCCAGCAGTTACGGTGGGACTAGCGGTGGGCAGTTCTTC. This sequence encodes CASSYGGTSGGQFF.